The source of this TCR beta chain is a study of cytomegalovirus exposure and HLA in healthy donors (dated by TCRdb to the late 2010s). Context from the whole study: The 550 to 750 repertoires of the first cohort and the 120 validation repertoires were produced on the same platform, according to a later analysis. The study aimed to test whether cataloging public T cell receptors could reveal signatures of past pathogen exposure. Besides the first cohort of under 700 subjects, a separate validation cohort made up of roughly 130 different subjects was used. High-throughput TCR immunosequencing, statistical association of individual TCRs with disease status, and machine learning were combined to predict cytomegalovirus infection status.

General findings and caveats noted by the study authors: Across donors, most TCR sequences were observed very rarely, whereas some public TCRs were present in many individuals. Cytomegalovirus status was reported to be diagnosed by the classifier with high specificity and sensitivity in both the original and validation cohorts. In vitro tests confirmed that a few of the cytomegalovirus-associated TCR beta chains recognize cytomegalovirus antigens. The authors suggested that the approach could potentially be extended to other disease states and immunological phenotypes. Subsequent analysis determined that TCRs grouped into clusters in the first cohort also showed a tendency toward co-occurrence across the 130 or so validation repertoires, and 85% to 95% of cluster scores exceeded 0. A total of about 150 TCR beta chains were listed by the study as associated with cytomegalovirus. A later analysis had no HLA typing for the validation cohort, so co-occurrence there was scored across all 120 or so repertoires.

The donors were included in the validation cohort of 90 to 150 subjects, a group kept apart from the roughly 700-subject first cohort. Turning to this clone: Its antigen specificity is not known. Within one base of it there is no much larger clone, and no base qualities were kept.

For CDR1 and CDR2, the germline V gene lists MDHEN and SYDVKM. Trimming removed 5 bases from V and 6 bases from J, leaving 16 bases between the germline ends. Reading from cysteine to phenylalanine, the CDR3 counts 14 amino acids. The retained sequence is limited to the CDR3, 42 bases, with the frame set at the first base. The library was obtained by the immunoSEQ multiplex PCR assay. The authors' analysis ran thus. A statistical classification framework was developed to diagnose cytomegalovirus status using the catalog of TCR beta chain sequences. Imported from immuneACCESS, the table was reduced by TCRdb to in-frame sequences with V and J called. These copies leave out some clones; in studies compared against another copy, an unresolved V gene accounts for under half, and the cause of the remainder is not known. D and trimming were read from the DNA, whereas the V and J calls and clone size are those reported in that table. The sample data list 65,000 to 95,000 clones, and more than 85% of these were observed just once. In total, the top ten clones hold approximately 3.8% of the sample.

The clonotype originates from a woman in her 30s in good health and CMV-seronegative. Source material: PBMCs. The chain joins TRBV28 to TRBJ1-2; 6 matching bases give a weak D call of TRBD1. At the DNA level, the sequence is TGTGCCAGCAGTGTTACGGGACACTGGAATGGCTACACCTTC. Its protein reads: CASSVTGHWNGYTF.